The 18 T cell receptor beta chains below were found in one sample sequenced in a study of Tregs in tolerant kidney transplant recipients. Method: immunoSEQ multiplex PCR; TCRdb's copy keeps in-frame clones and lacks some. The sample carries about 77,000 clones, roughly 98% recorded once. The sample consisted of CD4+ T cells from blood, taken before the transplant. The receptors stem from a human donor who received a combined kidney and bone marrow transplant.

This chain joins TRBV9 and TRBJ2-5; the match to TRBD1 covers 7 bases. Germline V CDR1 and CDR2: SGDLS, YYNGEE. The CDR3 has 14 residues. V trimming: 4 bases; J trimming: 5 bases; junction bases outside the gene matches: 8. CDR3: CASSPGQVGETQYF. DNA of the CDR3: TGTGCCAGCAGCCCAGGACAGGTCGGTGAGACCCAGTACTTC.

J is TRBJ2-1 and V is TRBV5-1, with D perhaps matching TRBD1 (5 bases). Trimming cost V 4 bases and J 2 bases, with 10 bases left between them. Germline values: CDR1 SGHRS, CDR2 YFSETQ. This CDR3 is built from 14 residues. In nucleotides, the CDR3 is TGCGCCAGCAGCCCGGTAGGGGCCTACAATGAGCAGTTCTTC. Protein product: CASSPVGAYNEQFF.

V is TRBV6-5 and J is TRBJ2-1, with 9 positions matching TRBD1. The ends lost 5 bases at V and 3 bases at J; junction bases unmatched: 2. CDR1 is MNHEY, CDR2 SVGAGI, per germline. The CDR3 is made up of 14 amino acids. The CDR3 DNA reads TGTGCCAGCAGTCGGACAGGGGTCTACAATGAGCAGTTCTTC. The encoded protein is CASSRTGVYNEQFF.

The rearrangement joins TRBV28 to TRBJ1-2; D remains ambiguous. V lost 8 bases, J lost 8 bases, and 9 bases lay in between. Germline CDR1 MDHEN, CDR2 SYDVKM. The CDR3 length is 10 residues. The CDR3 DNA is TGTGCCAGCTCTAGGAACGGCTACACCTTC. Its translation: CASSRNGYTF.

This clone is a singleton in its sample. This rearrangement joins TRBV9 to TRBJ1-3, with 9 bases fitting TRBD1. The CDR3 is 16 residues long. The V segment lost 2 bases and the J segment 0 bases; nucleotides outside the gene matches: 3. CDR1 SGDLS and CDR2 YYNGEE come from the germline V gene. The CDR3: CASSVGTGLSGNTIYF. In DNA, the CDR3 is TGTGCCAGCAGCGTCGGGACAGGGCTCTCTGGAAACACCATATATTTT.

This clone was detected once. Distinct nucleotide sequences in the sample also encode this CDR3. This chain connects TRBV7-8 to TRBJ2-7, with 9 nucleotides matching TRBD1. The trim removed 4 bases at V and 8 bases at J, leaving 6 bases unmatched. Looked up from germline, CDR1 is SGHVS and CDR2 is FQNEAQ. This CDR3 has 13 amino acids. The CDR3 loop is CASSSQGATQQYF. CDR3 coding DNA: TGTGCCAGCAGCTCACAGGGGGCTACGCAGCAGTACTTC. Supplemented by reference TRBV7-8 and TRBJ2-7, the full variable domain reads GAGVSQSPRYKVAKRGQDVALRCDPISGHVSLFWYQQALGQGPEFLTYFQNEAQLDKSGLPSDRFFAERPEGSVSTLKIQRTQQEDSAVYLCASSSQGATQQYFGPGTRLTVT.

J is TRBJ2-3 and V is TRBV6-1, with 14 positions matching TRBD2. V trimming: 3 bases; J trimming: 1 base; junction bases outside the gene matches: 6. CDR1 is MNHNS and CDR2 is SASEGT in the germline V gene. This CDR3 is built from 18 residues. The DNA of the CDR3 is TGTGCCAGCAGTGACCTGACTAGCGGGGGGGTTCGCACAGATACGCAGTATTTT. Protein: CASSDLTSGGVRTDTQYF.

The chain uses TRBV4-1 and TRBJ1-2, with 7 bases identical to TRBD1. V shed 1 base, J shed 6 bases, and the junction held 2 bases outside the gene matches. In germline, CDR1 is MGHRA, CDR2 YSYEKL. The CDR3 is 13 amino acids. CDR3 region: CASSQVTGNGYTF. In nucleotides, the CDR3 is TGCGCCAGCAGCCAAGTGACAGGGAATGGCTACACCTTC.

The J gene is TRBJ2-2, the V gene TRBV15; a possible D gene is TRBD2 (6 bases). The CDR3 covers 14 residues. Germline-derived CDR1 and CDR2 are LNHNV and YYDKDF (reference sequence). V lost 8 bases and J 1 base, leaving 11 bases between the germline ends. The CDR3: CATAGRRNTGELFF. CDR3 nucleotides: TGTGCCACCGCGGGAAGGCGGAACACCGGGGAGCTGTTTTTT.

The chain joins TRBV14 to TRBJ2-2, with TRBD1 as a possible D gene (6 bases). V was pared by 3 bases and J by 6 bases, with 14 bases between. CDR1 SGHDN and CDR2 FVKESK come from the germline V gene. The CDR3 totals 15 residues. CDR3 protein: CASSQGHPRSGELFF. In DNA form, the CDR3 reads TGTGCCAGCAGCCAGGGACACCCCCGCTCCGGGGAGCTGTTTTTT.

The chain employs TRBV11-1 and TRBJ2-7; no clear D gene. The CDR3 has 14 amino acids. Germline-derived CDR1 and CDR2 are SGHAT and FQDESV (reference sequence). Trimming cost V 4 bases and J 0 bases, with 10 bases left between them. CDR3 amino acids: CASSSTLLSYEQYF. The CDR3, as DNA: TGTGCCAGCAGCTCGACACTCCTCTCCTACGAGCAGTACTTC.

V usage is TRBV5-1 and J usage is TRBJ2-1; D ambiguous. Germline loops: CDR1 SGHRS, CDR2 YFSETQ. The CDR3 consists of 14 residues. The V and J ends lost 0 bases and 0 bases respectively, with 4 bases between them. The CDR3 DNA is TGCGCCAGCAGCTTGGGCGGCTCCTACAATGAGCAGTTCTTC. Protein product: CASSLGGSYNEQFF. Variable domain in full (rest from reference TRBV5-1 and TRBJ2-1): KAGVTQTPRYLIKTRGQQVTLSCSPISGHRSVSWYQQTPGQGLQFLFEYFSETQRNKGNFPGRFSGRQFSNSRSEMNVSTLELGDSALYLCASSLGGSYNEQFFGPGTRLTVL.

The chain has TRBV4-3 and TRBJ1-1, with D uncertain. The CDR3 covers 14 residues. Trimming stripped 1 base from V and 1 base from J, with 7 bases between. The V gene's germline CDR1 is LGHNA and CDR2 YSLEER. As DNA, the CDR3 is TGCGCCAGCAGCCAAGTCGAGTGGAACACTGAAGCTTTCTTT. Encoded protein: CASSQVEWNTEAFF.

V gene TRBV2 combines with J gene TRBJ2-6, with 7 bases aligning to TRBD1. The V gene's germline CDR1 is SNHLY and CDR2 FYNNEI. V dropped 6 bases and J dropped 4; count of bases not matched to a gene: 9. The CDR3 covers 16 residues. The CDR3 bases are TGTGCCAGCAGGGACAGGCTCTTAGGGGGGGCCAACGTCCTGACTTTC. The encoded protein is CASRDRLLGGANVLTF. Supplemented by reference TRBV2 and TRBJ2-6, the full variable domain reads EPEVTQTPSHQVTQMGQEVILRCVPISNHLYFYWYRQILGQKVEFLVSFYNNEISEKSEIFDDQFSVERPDGSNFTLKIRSTKLEDSAMYFCASRDRLLGGANVLTFGAGSRLTVL.

This chain links TRBV15 with TRBJ1-1; TRBD1 agrees at 12 bases. This CDR3 region has 19 residues. Per germline, CDR1 LNHNV and CDR2 YYDKDF (reference sequence). V lost 0 bases, J lost 8 bases, and 16 bases stayed unmatched. The CDR3 DNA follows: TGTGCCACCAGCAGAGATCATGCCGCCGGGACAGGGGGCTTGGGGGAAGCTTTCTTT. It translates to CATSRDHAAGTGGLGEAFF.

This chain links TRBV18 with TRBJ2-1; 7 bases are shared with TRBD2. CDR1 KGHSH and CDR2 LQKENI come from the germline V gene. This CDR3 has 16 amino acids. The trim removed 3 bases at V and 0 bases at J, leaving 5 bases unmatched. CDR3 DNA: TGTGCCAGCTCACCTGAGCGGGGTAGCTCCTACAATGAGCAGTTCTTC. Translation gives CASSPERGSSYNEQFF.

V is TRBV19 and J is TRBJ1-5; the D gene is possibly TRBD1 (6 bases). The CDR3 runs 15 residues. Per the germline V gene, CDR1 is LNHDA and CDR2 is SQIVND (reference sequence). V lost 9 bases, J lost 6 bases, and 21 bases lay in between. The CDR3 here is CASQPGGRGGQPQHF. Written as DNA, the CDR3 is TGTGCCAGCCAACCCGGGGGAAGGGGGGGTCAGCCCCAGCATTTT.

The V gene is TRBV7-2, the J gene TRBJ1-2; tentatively, D is TRBD1 (6 bases). The CDR3 consists of 13 residues. Germline loops: CDR1 SGHTA, CDR2 FQGNSA. V lost 4 bases, J lost 7 bases, and 13 bases lay in between. CDR3 coding DNA: TGTGCCAGCAGCTCACAGGGAAAGAGTGGCTACACCTTC. This sequence encodes CASSSQGKSGYTF.